This T cell receptor (beta chain) comes out of a study of shared clonotypes between healthy human individuals. Whole-study findings and limits: With a handful of donors compared, 4.5% to 6.5% of naive CD4 clonotypes were shared. Depth of sequencing was expected to influence donor clonotype sharing.

The method was immunoSEQ multiplex PCR; TCRdb's version includes in-frame clones alone and lacks a portion of them. Of approximately 350,000 clones in the sample, approximately 79% were seen once. The CDR3 has 14 amino acids. V was cut by 5 bases and J by 7 bases, with 15 bases left in between. The germline gives CDR1 SGHVS, CDR2 FNYEAQ. Donors had no recently reported acute infections or vaccinations and were HIV-negative. The study drew all its donors from Caucasian adults living in Nashville, Tennessee. For this clone: Its antigen is not known.

The sample consisted of memory CD4+ T cells sorted from blood. This sample's subset: CD45RA-negative fraction. The TCR sequence derives from a man in his thirties or forties in good health. The chain couples TRBV7-6 to TRBJ2-1; D might be TRBD1 (5 bases). The CDR3 region has the DNA TGTGCCAGCAGCCACAGACGGGCAGGGAATGAGCAGTTCTTC. It yields the protein CASSHRRAGNEQFF.